The 26 T cell receptor beta chains presented below share a single source sample, sequenced in a study of cytomegalovirus exposure and HLA in healthy donors. Amplification used 60 Vbeta primers and 13 Jbeta primers. Profiling relied on immunoSEQ multiplex PCR, and the TCRdb table lists in-frame clones only, not all of them. The sample contains some 150,000 clones, around three quarters of which appear only once. Input material: PBMCs. The receptors were sampled from a woman in her thirties in good health and CMV-seropositive.

A single count supports this clone. The rearrangement links TRBV9 to TRBJ1-1; 7 positions agree with TRBD1. Trimming took 3 bases from V and 4 from J; bases not matched to a gene: 6. The germline CDR1 and CDR2 sequences are SGDLS and YYNGEE. This CDR3 is 14 amino acids long. The CDR3 loop is CASSETGIVTEAFF. CDR3 in DNA: TGTGCCAGCAGCGAGACAGGGATCGTCACTGAAGCTTTCTTT.

V and J are TRBV18 and TRBJ2-3; D ambiguous. The CDR3 covers 14 residues. The V end lost 1 base, the J end lost 1 base, and 6 bases lay between the germline ends. The germline V gene encodes CDR1 KGHSH and CDR2 LQKENI. DNA for the CDR3: TGTGCCAGCTCACCACTCTCCCGCACAGATACGCAGTATTTT. The encoded protein is CASSPLSRTDTQYF.

This chain uses TRBV5-4 with TRBJ2-2; D call uncertain. Germline assignment: CDR1 SGHNT and CDR2 YYREEE (reference sequence). The V and J ends lost 2 bases and 4 bases respectively, with 15 bases between them. The CDR3 runs 16 residues. Here the CDR3 reads CASSFRRLSGTGELFF. For the CDR3, the DNA is TGTGCCAGCAGCTTTCGAAGATTGTCGGGCACCGGGGAGCTGTTTTTT.

The chain has TRBV7-8 and TRBJ2-1; 9 nucleotides align to TRBD2. This CDR3 comprises 15 residues. V shed 1 base and J 4 bases; nucleotides not matched to a gene: 2. Germline CDR1 reads SGHVS; CDR2 reads FQNEAQ. CDR3 nucleotides: TGTGCCAGCAGCTTAGGAGCGGGGGGTTACAATGAGCAGTTCTTC. This sequence encodes CASSLGAGGYNEQFF.

The chain employs TRBV5-1 and TRBJ1-5, with a tentative D call TRBD1 (6 bases). This CDR3 is built from 15 residues. From germline, CDR1 is SGHRS and CDR2 YFSETQ. Deletions cut 0 bases from V and 4 bases from J, with 11 bases between. CDR3 residues: CASSLDGTPNQPQHF. The CDR3 nucleotides are TGCGCCAGCAGCTTGGACGGGACACCTAATCAGCCCCAGCATTTT.

The CDR3 DNA reads TGTGCCAGCAGCTTACTCCGACAGGGTAGGAGTGAGCAGTACTTC. It is translated as CASSLLRQGRSEQYF. The V call is TRBV7-2, the J call TRBJ2-7, with 7 positions matching TRBD1. J gave up 7 bases and V 2 bases, and 11 bases lay outside the gene matches. Germline CDR1 reads SGHTA; CDR2 reads FQGNSA. The CDR3 covers 15 residues.

This chain connects TRBV19 to TRBJ2-6, with TRBD2 matching 9 bases. The CDR3 totals 17 residues. The ends lost 5 bases at V and 0 bases at J; junction bases unmatched: 5. In germline, CDR1 is LNHDA, CDR2 SQIVND (reference sequence). The CDR3 reads CASSPRTSVSGANVLTF. In nucleotides, the CDR3 is TGTGCCAGTAGTCCTCGGACTAGCGTCTCTGGGGCCAACGTCCTGACTTTC.

A single count supports this clone. This chain uses TRBV9 with TRBJ2-2; D is ambiguous. Germline V gives CDR1 SGDLS, CDR2 YYNGEE. The CDR3 loop spans 13 amino acids. V was shortened by 2 bases and J by 0 bases, with 2 bases between the two germline ends. In nucleotides, the CDR3 is TGTGCCAGCAGCGTTACGAACACCGGGGAGCTGTTTTTT. Its protein is CASSVTNTGELFF.

The rearrangement uses TRBV6-5 and TRBJ1-5, with D perhaps matching TRBD1 (5 bases). Deletions cut 6 bases from V and 3 bases from J, with 12 bases between. The CDR3 spans 14 residues. Germline V gene sequence: CDR1 MNHEY, CDR2 SVGAGI. CDR3 in DNA: TGTGCCAGCAGAAGGGGTCTCCTCAATCAGCCCCAGCATTTT. The encoded protein is CASRRGLLNQPQHF.

This clone occurred a few times. This chain links TRBV6-1 with TRBJ1-4; TRBD1 agrees at 7 bases. Germline CDR1 reads MNHNS; CDR2 reads SASEGT. The CDR3 loop spans 14 amino acids. The V gene end was trimmed by 6 bases and the J gene end by 8 bases; junction bases not matched to a gene: 9. CDR3 nucleotides: TGTGCCAGCAGACCCGGGACAGAGTCAGAAAAACTGTTTTTT. Translation gives CASRPGTESEKLFF.

The chain combines TRBV4-3 with TRBJ2-3; 7 bases are a match to TRBD1. Germline CDR1 is LGHNA and CDR2 is YSLEER. Losses at the gene ends were 2 bases for V and 8 bases for J; bases not matched to a gene: 13. The CDR3 spans 16 residues. The CDR3 reads CASSQRTGRSPGTQYF. Written as DNA, the CDR3 is TGCGCCAGCAGCCAACGGACAGGCCGAAGTCCGGGTACGCAGTATTTT.

The V call is TRBV2, the J call TRBJ2-2; 7 bases map to TRBD2. J lost 6 bases, V lost 6 bases, and 10 bases had no gene match. The germline V gene encodes CDR1 SNHLY and CDR2 FYNNEI. This CDR3 has 15 residues. The CDR3 DNA reads TGTGCCAGCAGGCGAGAGGGCGGGAGCGCCGGGGAGCTGTTTTTT. Translation gives CASRREGGSAGELFF.

The chain has TRBV5-1 and TRBJ1-2; D might be TRBD1 (6 bases). The germline CDR1 and CDR2 sequences are SGHRS and YFSETQ. V shed 5 bases and J shed 2 bases, with 16 bases lying between them. The CDR3 is 15 residues long. The CDR3 sequence: CASRDAYRANYGYTF. DNA of the CDR3: TGCGCCAGCAGGGATGCCTACAGGGCAAACTATGGCTACACCTTC.

The chain employs TRBV19 and TRBJ2-7; 8 bases agree with TRBD1. The CDR3 totals 13 residues. V dropped 6 bases and J dropped 2; count of bases not matched to a gene: 3. The germline gives CDR1 LNHDA, CDR2 SQIVND (reference sequence). Here the CDR3 DNA reads TGTGCCAGTAGGCCACAGGGGGCCTACGAGCAGTACTTC. Translated: CASRPQGAYEQYF.

This clone has just one count. The chain joins TRBV5-4 to TRBJ1-3; D is unresolved. The CDR3 spans 14 residues. Trimming pared 4 bases from V and 0 bases from J, leaving 8 bases between. Germline V gene data show CDR1 as SGHNT and CDR2 as YYREEE (reference sequence). The CDR3 protein is CASSDMNSGNTIYF. In DNA, the CDR3 is TGTGCCAGCAGCGACATGAACTCTGGAAACACCATATATTTT. Based on the CDR3 plus reference TRBV5-4 and TRBJ1-3, the full variable domain is ETGVTQSPTHLIKTRGQQVTLRCSSQSGHNTVSWYQQALGQGPQFIFQYYREEENGRGNFPPRFSGLQFPNYSSELNVNALELDDSALYLCASSDMNSGNTIYFGEGSWLTVV.

The chain couples TRBV7-2 to TRBJ2-3, with unresolved D. The germline V gene encodes CDR1 SGHTA and CDR2 FQGNSA. Trimming removed 4 bases from V and 6 bases from J, with 5 bases in between. This CDR3 is 11 amino acids long. CDR3 coding DNA: TGTGCCAGCAGCTCCCAGGATACGCAGTATTTT. This encodes CASSSQDTQYF.

The V call is TRBV19, the J call TRBJ2-4; TRBD2 might be the D (5 bases). Looked up from germline, CDR1 is LNHDA and CDR2 is SQIVND (reference sequence). The ends were cut back, 7 bases at V and 9 bases at J, with 13 bases in the middle. The CDR3 runs to 12 residues. DNA for the CDR3: TGTGCCAGTAACGTCGGACGGGGCATTCAGTACTTC. This sequence encodes CASNVGRGIQYF.

The chain has TRBV2 and TRBJ1-6, with D perhaps matching TRBD1 (6 bases). Trimming removed 4 bases from V and 11 bases from J, with 24 bases in between. Looked up from germline, CDR1 is SNHLY and CDR2 is FYNNEI. CDR3 length: 17 amino acids. CDR3 nucleotides: TGTGCCAGCAGTGCGGATAACAGGGTGGCGGGAGTGACACCCCTCCACTTT. Protein product: CASSADNRVAGVTPLHF.

The genes are TRBV7-2 and TRBJ1-1; D call uncertain. From germline, CDR1 is SGHTA and CDR2 FQGNSA. V gave up 3 bases and J gave up 1 base, with 6 bases separating them. The CDR3 is made up of 13 amino acids. The CDR3 reads CASSFTTNTEAFF. The DNA of the CDR3 is TGTGCCAGCAGCTTCACAACGAACACTGAAGCTTTCTTT. Full variable domain (remainder filled in from reference TRBV7-2 and TRBJ1-1): GAGVSQSPSNKVTEKGKDVELRCDPISGHTALYWYRQSLGQGLEFLIYFQGNSAPDKSGLPSDRFSAERTGGSVSTLTIQRTQQEDSAVYLCASSFTTNTEAFFGQGTRLTVV.

CDR3: CASSEPGPTGELFF. CDR3 nucleotide sequence: TGCGCCAGCAGTGAGCCAGGGCCCACCGGGGAGCTGTTTTTT. V and J are TRBV10-1 and TRBJ2-2, with TRBD1 as a possible D gene (5 bases). Looked up from germline, CDR1 is WNHNN and CDR2 is SYGVQD (reference sequence). V was shortened by 2 bases and J by 4 bases, with 8 bases between the two germline ends. This CDR3 has 14 residues.

The rearrangement links TRBV5-1 to TRBJ2-6; D uncertain. Per germline, CDR1 SGHRS and CDR2 YFSETQ. The CDR3 runs 15 residues. V was pared by 1 base and J by 0 bases, with 5 bases between. The CDR3 sequence: CASSLQFSGANVLTF. DNA of the CDR3: TGCGCCAGCAGCTTGCAATTCTCTGGGGCCAACGTCCTGACTTTC.

This clone was counted only a few times. The chain is built from TRBV19 and TRBJ2-1; 7 bases map to TRBD2. V was clipped by 3 bases and J by 2 bases; unmatched bases: 10. There are 17 residues in the CDR3. Germline lookup yields CDR1 LNHDA and CDR2 SQIVND (reference sequence). CDR3: CASSILSPGGPYNEQFF. CDR3 coding DNA: TGTGCCAGTAGTATTCTCTCTCCGGGAGGTCCCTACAATGAGCAGTTCTTC.

CDR3 protein: CASSQDLTGLIYGYTF. Here the CDR3 DNA reads TGCGCCAGCAGCCAAGATCTAACCGGACTGATCTATGGCTACACCTTC. This sequence joins TRBV4-3 and TRBJ1-2, with no clear D. The V gene lost 0 bases and the J gene lost 4 bases, with 15 bases spanning the gap. CDR1 and CDR2 from the germline V gene are LGHNA and YSLEER. This CDR3 region has 16 residues.

The chain carries TRBV4-1 and TRBJ2-2, with 9 bases lining up with TRBD1. CDR3 length: 16 residues. The junction had 5 bases not matched to a gene; V was cut back by 3 bases and J by 3 bases. Germline loops: CDR1 MGHRA, CDR2 YSYEKL. CDR3 loop: CASSQEQGAYTGELFF. The DNA of the CDR3 is TGCGCCAGCAGCCAGGAACAGGGGGCGTACACCGGGGAGCTGTTTTTT.

As to this clone: The same CDR3 arises from other DNA sequences in this sample as well. V gene TRBV5-1 combines with J gene TRBJ2-7, with TRBD1 identical over 9 bases. The V segment lost 2 bases and the J segment 3 bases; nucleotides outside the gene matches: 3. This CDR3 has 14 amino acids. CDR1 is SGHRS, CDR2 YFSETQ, per germline. The chain's CDR3 is CASSLGQGNYEQYF. CDR3 in DNA: TGCGCCAGCAGCTTAGGACAGGGGAACTACGAGCAGTACTTC.

The chain recombines TRBV7-2 with TRBJ1-2, with TRBD1 matching over 11 bases. V was pared by 3 bases and J by 6 bases, with 3 bases of the junction left unmatched. Looked up from germline, CDR1 is SGHTA and CDR2 is FQGNSA. CDR3 size: 14 residues. The CDR3 loop is CASSFWTGGDGYTF. Here the CDR3 DNA reads TGTGCCAGCAGCTTTTGGACAGGGGGCGATGGCTACACCTTC.